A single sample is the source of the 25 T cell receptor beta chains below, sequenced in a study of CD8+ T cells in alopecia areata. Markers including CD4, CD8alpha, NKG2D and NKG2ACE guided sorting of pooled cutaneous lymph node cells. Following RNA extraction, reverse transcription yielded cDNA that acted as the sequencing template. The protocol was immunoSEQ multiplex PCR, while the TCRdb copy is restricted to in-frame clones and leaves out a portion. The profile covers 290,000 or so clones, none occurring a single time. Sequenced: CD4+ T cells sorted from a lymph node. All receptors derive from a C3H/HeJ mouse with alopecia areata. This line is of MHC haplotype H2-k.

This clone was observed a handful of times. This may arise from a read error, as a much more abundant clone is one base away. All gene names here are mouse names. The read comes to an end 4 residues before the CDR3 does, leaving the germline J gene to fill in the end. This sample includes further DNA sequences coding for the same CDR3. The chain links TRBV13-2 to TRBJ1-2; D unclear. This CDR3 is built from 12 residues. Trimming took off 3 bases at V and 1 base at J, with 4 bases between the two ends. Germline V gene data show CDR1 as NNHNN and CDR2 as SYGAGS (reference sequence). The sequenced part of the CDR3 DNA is TGTGCCAGCGGTGGACAAAACTCC. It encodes CASGGQNS. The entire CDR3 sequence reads CASGGQNSDYTF.

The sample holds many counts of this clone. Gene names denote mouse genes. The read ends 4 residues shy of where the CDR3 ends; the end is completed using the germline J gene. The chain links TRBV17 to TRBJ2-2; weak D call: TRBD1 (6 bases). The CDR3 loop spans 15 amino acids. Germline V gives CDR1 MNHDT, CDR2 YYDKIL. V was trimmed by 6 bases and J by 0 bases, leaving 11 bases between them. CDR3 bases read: TGTGCTAGCAGACCACAGGGAACAAACACCGGG. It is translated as CASRPQGTNTG. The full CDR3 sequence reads CASRPQGTNTGQLYF.

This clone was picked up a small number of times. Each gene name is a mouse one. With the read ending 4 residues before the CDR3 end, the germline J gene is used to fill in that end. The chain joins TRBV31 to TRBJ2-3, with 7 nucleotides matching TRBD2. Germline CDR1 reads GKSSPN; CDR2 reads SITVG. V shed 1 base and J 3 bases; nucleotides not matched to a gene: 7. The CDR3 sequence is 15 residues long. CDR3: CAWSPGGLWAETLYF. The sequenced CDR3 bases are TGTGCCTGGAGTCCTGGGGGTCTTTGGGCAGAA. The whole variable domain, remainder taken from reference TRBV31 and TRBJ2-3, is AQTIHQWPVAEIKAVGSPLSLGCTIKGKSSPNLYWYWQATGGTLQQLFYSITVGQVESVVQLNLSASRPKDDQFILSTEKLLLSHSGFYLCAWSPGGLWAETLYFGSGTRLTVL.

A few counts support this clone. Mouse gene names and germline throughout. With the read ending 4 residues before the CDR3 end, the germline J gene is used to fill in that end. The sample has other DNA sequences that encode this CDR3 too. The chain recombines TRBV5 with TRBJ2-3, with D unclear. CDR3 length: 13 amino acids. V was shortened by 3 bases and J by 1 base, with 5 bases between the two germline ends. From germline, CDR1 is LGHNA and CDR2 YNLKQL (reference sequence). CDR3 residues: CASSQGGAETLYF. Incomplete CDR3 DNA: TGTGCCAGCAGCCAGGGTGGTGCAGAA.

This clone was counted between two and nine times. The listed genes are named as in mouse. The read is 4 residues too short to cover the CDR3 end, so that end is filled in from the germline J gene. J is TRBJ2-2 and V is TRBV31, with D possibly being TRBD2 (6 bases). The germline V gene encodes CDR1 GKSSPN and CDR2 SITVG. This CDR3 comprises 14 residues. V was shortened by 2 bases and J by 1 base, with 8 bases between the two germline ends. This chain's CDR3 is CAWSMTGNTGQLYF. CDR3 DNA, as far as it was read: TGTGCCTGGAGTATGACTGGAAACACCGGG.

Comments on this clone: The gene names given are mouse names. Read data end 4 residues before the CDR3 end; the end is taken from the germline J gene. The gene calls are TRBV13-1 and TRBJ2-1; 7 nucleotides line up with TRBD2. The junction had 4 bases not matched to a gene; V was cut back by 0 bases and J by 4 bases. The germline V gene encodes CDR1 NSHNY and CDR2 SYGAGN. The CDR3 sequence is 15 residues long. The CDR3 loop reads CASSDAVTGYAEQFF. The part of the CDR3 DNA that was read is TGTGCCAGCAGTGATGCGGTGACTGGGTATGCT.

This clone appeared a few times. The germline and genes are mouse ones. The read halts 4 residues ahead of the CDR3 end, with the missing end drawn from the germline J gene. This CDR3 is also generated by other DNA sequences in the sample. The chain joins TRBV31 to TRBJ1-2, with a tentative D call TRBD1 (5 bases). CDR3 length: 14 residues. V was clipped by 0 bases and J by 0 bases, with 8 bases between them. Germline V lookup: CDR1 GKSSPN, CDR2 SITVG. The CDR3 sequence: CAWSLETANSDYTF. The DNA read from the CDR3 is TGTGCCTGGAGTCTAGAGACAGCAAACTCC.

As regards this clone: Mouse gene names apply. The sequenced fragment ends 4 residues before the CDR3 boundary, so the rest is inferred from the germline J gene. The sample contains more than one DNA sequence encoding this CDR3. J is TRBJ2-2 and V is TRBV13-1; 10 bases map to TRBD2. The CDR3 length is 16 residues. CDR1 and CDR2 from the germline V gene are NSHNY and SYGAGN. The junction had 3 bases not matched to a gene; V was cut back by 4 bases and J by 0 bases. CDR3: CASSPDWGANTGQLYF. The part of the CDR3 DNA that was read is TGTGCCAGCAGTCCCGACTGGGGGGCAAACACCGGG.

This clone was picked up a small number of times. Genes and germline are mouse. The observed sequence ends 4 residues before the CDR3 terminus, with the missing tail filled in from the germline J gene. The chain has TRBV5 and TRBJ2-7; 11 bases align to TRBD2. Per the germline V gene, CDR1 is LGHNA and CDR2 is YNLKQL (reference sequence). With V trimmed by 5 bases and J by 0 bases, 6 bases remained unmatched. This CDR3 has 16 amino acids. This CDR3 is CASSFGTGGSSYEQYF. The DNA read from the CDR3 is TGTGCCAGCAGCTTCGGGACTGGGGGTAGCTCCTAT.

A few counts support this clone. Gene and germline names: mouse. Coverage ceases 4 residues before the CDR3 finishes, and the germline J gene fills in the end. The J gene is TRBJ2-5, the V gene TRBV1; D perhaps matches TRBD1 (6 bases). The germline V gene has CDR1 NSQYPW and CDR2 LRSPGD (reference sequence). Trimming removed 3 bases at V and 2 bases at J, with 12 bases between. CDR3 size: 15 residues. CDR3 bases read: TGCACCTGCAGTGCCAACAGGGTGGGCCAAGAC. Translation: CTCSANRVGQD. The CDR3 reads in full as CTCSANRVGQDTQYF.

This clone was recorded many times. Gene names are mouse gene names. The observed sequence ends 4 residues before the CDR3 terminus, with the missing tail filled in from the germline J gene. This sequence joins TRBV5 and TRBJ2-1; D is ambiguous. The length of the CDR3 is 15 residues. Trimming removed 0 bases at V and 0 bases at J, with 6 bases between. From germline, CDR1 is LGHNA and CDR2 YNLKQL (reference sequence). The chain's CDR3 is CASSQEQPNYAEQFF. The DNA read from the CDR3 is TGTGCCAGCAGCCAAGAACAGCCTAACTATGCT.

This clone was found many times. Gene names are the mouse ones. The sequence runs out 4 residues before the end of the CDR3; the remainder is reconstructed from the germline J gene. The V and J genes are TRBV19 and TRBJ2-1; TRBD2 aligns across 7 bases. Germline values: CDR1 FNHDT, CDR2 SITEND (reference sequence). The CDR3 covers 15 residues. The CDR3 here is CASSITSWGLSEQFF. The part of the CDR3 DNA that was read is TGTGCCAGCAGTATCACGTCCTGGGGGTTATCT. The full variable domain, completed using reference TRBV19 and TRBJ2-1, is GGIITQTPKFLIGQEGQKLTLKCQQNFNHDTMYWYRQDSGKGLRLIYYSITENDLQKGDLSEGYDASREKKSSFSLTVTSAQKNEMAVFLCASSITSWGLSEQFFGPGTRLTVL.

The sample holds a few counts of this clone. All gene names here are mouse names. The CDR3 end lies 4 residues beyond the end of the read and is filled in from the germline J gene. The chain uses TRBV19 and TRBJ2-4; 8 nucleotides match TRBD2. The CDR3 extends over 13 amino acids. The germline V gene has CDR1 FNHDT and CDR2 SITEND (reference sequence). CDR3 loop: CASSIGLGNTLYF. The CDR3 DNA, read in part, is TGTGCCAGCAGTATCGGACTGGGAAAC.

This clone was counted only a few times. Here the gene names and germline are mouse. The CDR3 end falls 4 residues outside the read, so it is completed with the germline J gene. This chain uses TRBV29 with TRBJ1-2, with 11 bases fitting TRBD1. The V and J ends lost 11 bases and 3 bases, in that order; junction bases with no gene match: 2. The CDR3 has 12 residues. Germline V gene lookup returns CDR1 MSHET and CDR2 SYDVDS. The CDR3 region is CARDRGDSDYTF. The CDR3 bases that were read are TGTGCTCGGGACAGGGGGGACTCC.

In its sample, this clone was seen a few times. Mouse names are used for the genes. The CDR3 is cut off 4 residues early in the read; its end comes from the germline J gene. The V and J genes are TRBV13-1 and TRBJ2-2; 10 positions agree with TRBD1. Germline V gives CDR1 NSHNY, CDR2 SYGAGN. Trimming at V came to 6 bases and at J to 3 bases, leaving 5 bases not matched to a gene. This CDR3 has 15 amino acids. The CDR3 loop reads CASNRDRGDTGQLYF. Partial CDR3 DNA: TGTGCCAGCAACCGGGACAGGGGAGACACCGGG.

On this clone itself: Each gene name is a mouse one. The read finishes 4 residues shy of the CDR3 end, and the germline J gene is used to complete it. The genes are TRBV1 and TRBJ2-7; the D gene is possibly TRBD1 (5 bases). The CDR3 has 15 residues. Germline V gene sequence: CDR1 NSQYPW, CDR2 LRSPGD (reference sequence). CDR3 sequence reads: CTCSADRPGRYEQYF. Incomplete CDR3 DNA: TGCACCTGCAGTGCAGATCGGCCAGGGCGTTAT.

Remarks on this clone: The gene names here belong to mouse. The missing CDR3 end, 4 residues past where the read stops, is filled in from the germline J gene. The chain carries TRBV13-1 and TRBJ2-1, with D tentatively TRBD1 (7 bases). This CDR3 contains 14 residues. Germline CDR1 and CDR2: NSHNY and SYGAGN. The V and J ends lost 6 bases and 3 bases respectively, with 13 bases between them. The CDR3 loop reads CASTWGQSYAEQFF. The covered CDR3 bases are TGTGCCAGCACCTGGGGACAGAGCTATGCT.

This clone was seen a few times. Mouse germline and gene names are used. The CDR3 bases that were read are TGTGCCTGGAGTCTCCGACAGGGGAGTCAAAAC. This sequence encodes CAWSLRQGSQN. The full CDR3 reads CAWSLRQGSQNTLYF. V usage is TRBV31 and J usage is TRBJ2-4; 8 positions agree with TRBD1. The read finishes 4 residues shy of the CDR3 end, and the germline J gene is used to complete it. CDR1 is GKSSPN, CDR2 SITVG, per germline. The ends lost 0 bases at V and 0 bases at J; junction bases unmatched: 2. The CDR3 length is 15 residues.

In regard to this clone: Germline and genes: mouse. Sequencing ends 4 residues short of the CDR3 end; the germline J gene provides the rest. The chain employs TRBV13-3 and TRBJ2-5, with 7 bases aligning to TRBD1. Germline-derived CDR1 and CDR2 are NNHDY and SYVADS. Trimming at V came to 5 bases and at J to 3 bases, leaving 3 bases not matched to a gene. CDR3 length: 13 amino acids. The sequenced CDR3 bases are TGTGCCAGCAGCCCACAGGGGCAAGAC. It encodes CASSPQGQD. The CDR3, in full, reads CASSPQGQDTQYF.

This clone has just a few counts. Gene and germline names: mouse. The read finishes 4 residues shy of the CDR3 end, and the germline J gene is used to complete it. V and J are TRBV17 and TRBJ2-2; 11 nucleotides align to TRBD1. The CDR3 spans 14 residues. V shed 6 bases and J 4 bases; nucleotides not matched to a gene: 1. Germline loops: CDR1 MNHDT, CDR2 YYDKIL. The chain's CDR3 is CASRDRGPTGQLYF. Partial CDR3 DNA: TGTGCTAGCAGGGACAGGGGGCCCACCGGG.

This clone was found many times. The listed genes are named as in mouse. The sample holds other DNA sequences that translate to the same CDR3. The covered CDR3 bases are TGTGCCAGCGGGACAACAAACTCC. This encodes CASGTTNS. The entire CDR3 is CASGTTNSDYTF. The genes are TRBV13-1 and TRBJ1-2; the D gene is possibly TRBD1 (6 bases). The read gets to within 4 residues of the CDR3 end, and the germline J gene fills in the rest. CDR3 length equals 12 residues. Germline lookup yields CDR1 NSHNY and CDR2 SYGAGN. V lost 7 bases and J 0 bases, leaving 7 bases between the germline ends.

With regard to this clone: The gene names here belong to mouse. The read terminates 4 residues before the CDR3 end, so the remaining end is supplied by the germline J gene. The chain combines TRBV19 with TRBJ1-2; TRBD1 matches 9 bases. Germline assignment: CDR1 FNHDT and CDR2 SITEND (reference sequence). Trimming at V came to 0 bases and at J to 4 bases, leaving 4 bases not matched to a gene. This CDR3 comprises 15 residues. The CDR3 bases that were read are TGTGCCAGCAGTATAGATACAGGGGGCGGCTCC. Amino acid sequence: CASSIDTGGGS. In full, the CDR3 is CASSIDTGGGSDYTF.

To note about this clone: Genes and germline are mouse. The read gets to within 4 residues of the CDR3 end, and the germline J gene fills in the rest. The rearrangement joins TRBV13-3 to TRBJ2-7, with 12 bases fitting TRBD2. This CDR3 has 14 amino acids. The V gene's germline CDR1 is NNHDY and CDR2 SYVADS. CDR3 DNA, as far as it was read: TGTGCCAGCAGGAAGACTGGGGGGGCCGAT. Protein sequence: CASRKTGGAD. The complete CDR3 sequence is CASRKTGGADEQYF.

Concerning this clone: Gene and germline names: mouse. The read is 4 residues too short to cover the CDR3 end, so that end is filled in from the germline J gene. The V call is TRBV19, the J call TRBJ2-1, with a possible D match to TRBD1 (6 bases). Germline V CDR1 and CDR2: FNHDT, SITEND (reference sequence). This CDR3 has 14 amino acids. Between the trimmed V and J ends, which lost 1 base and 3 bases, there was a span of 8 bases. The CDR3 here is CASSITGIYAEQFF. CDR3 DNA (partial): TGTGCCAGCAGTATAACAGGGATCTATGCT.

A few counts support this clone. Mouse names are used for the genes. CDR3 DNA, as far as it was read: TGTGCCAGCAGTGCTTTCCGGGACAGTAGTGCAGAA. Protein: CASSAFRDSSAE. In full, the CDR3 is CASSAFRDSSAETLYF. This chain links TRBV13-1 with TRBJ2-3; 7 bases are shared with TRBD1. Read data end 4 residues before the CDR3 end; the end is taken from the germline J gene. The germline gives CDR1 NSHNY, CDR2 SYGAGN. After removal of 3 bases from V and 0 bases from J, the junction contained 7 bases not matched to a gene. CDR3 length equals 16 residues.